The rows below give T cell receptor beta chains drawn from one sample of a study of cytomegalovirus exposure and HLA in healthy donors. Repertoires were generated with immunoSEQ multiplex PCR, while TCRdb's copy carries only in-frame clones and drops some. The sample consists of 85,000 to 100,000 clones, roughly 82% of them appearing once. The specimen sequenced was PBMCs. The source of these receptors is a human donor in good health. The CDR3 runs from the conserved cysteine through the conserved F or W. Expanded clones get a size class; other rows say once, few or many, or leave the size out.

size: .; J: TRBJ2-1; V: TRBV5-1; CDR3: CASSLVGAENNEQFF
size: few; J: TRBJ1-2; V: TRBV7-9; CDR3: CASSLTAGADGYTF
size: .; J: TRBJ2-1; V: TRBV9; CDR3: CASSVVGEWGGEQFF
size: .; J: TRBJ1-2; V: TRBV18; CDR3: CASSPDGDYGYTF
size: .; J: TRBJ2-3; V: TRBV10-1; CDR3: CASRGAGTSGTDTQYF
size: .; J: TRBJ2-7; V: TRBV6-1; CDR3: CASSGYSGQVSYEQYF
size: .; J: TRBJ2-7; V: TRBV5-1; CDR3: CASSTGTATYEQYF
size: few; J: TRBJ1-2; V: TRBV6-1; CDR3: CASSEVSGVDYGYTF
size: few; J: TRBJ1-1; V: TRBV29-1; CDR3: CSVVGENTEAFF
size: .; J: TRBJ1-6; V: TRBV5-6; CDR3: CASSIRQRLSYNSPLHF
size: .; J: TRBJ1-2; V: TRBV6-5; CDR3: CASSFGGVLNYGYTF
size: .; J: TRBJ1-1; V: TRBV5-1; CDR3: CASSSGVVNTEAFF
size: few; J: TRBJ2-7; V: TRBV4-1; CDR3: CASSLVRTSGIYEQYF